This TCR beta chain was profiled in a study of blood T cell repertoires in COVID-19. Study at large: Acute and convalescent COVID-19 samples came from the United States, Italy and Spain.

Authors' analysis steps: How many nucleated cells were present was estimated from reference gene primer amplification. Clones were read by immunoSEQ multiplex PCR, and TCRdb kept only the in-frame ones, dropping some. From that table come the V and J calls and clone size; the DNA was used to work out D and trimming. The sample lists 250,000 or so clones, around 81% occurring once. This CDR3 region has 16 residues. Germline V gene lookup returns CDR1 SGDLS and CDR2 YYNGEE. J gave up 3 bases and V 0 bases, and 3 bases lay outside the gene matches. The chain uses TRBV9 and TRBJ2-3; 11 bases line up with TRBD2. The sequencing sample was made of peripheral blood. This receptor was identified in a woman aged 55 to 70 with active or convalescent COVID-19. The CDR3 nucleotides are TGTGCCAGCAGCGTAGATGGGACTAGCGGTACAGATACGCAGTATTTT. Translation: CASSVDGTSGTDTQYF.